This T cell receptor (beta chain) was retrieved from a study of type 1 regulatory T cells. In the study overall: T-allo10 is an in vitro-generated, Tr1-enriched CD4 T cell product specific for alloantigen.

T-allo10 cells from the graft donor were described as anergic, host-alloantigen-specific, and alloantigen-specific suppressors. Turning to this clonotype: What it recognizes is unknown.

V shed 4 bases and J shed 4 bases, with 9 bases lying between them. The CDR3 is 13 amino acids. Germline loops: CDR1 SGHRS, CDR2 YFSETQ. One entry per CDR3 protein results from TCRdb running MiXCR on the reads. The table has roughly 71,000 distinct CDR3 sequences, about three fifths seen once. V and J are TRBV5-1 and TRBJ2-1; tentative D call: TRBD2 (6 bases). The origin of this receptor is a human donor in good health. The specimen was cultured T cells, either the whole culture or a sorted T cell fraction (not recorded which). Described subset: Tr1-enriched cell product generated in vitro against host alloantigens. DNA for the CDR3: TGCGCCAGCAGCGCGGGACGTTACAATGAGCAGTTCTTC. It specifies CASSAGRYNEQFF.